The 16 T cell receptor beta chains reported below all come from one sample, sequenced in a study of metastatic and nonmetastatic thyroid tumors. From the PCR reads, TCRdb re-called clones with MiXCR. Among 13,000 to 15,000 clones listed, roughly 3.5% were seen once. No treatment of any kind had been given to any patient before thyroid surgery. Material: tumor tissue. All receptors come from a female donor with papillary thyroid cancer or a benign thyroid nodule (not recorded which). Some clones in this sample may be carry-over from other donors' samples.

This clone has only a few counts. This sequence joins TRBV2 and TRBJ1-5; the D is unclear. Trimming left V 5 bases short and J 4 bases short, with 9 bases between. The germline CDR1 and CDR2 sequences are SNHLY and FYNNEI. The CDR3 is made up of 13 amino acids. This CDR3 is CASSLAGNQPQHF. In DNA, the CDR3 is TGTGCCAGCAGTCTCGCGGGGAATCAGCCCCAGCATTTT.

Points on this clone: One end of the junction is discordant with germline, which a read error may explain. The chain employs TRBV6-2 or TRBV6-3 and TRBJ2-3, with a tentative D call TRBD2 (6 bases). This CDR3 contains 16 residues. Germline V gene lookup returns CDR1 MNHEY and CDR2 SVGEGT. The CDR3 loop reads CASSLWAMAEGDTQYF. The CDR3 region has the DNA TGTGCCAGTAGTTTATGGGCCATGGCGGAGGGGGATACGCAGTATTTT.

V is TRBV28 and J is TRBJ1-1; D is possibly TRBD1 (6 bases). Germline lookup yields CDR1 MDHEN and CDR2 SYDVKM. This CDR3 is built from 16 residues. V was cut by 2 bases and J by 0 bases, with 13 bases left in between. The CDR3 coding sequence is TGTGCCAGCAGTTTAAGGACAGCAGTCATGAACACTGAAGCTTTCTTT. It encodes CASSLRTAVMNTEAFF.

V gene TRBV29-1 combines with J gene TRBJ1-1; the D is unclear. The CDR3 covers 11 residues. The germline V gene encodes CDR1 SQVTM and CDR2 ANQGSEA. V was pared by 3 bases and J by 3 bases, with 5 bases between. CDR3: CSVDGYTEAFF. The CDR3 DNA sequence: TGCAGCGTTGACGGGTACACTGAAGCTTTCTTT. Variable domain in full (rest from reference TRBV29-1 and TRBJ1-1): SAVISQKPSRDICQRGTSLTIQCQVDSQVTMMFWYRQQPGQSLTLIATANQGSEATYESGFVIDKFPISRPNLTFSTLTVSNMSPEDSSIYLCSVDGYTEAFFGQGTRLTVV.

In its sample, this clone was seen a few times. This sequence joins TRBV15 and TRBJ2-7; no reliable D call. Germline V gene sequence: CDR1 LNHNV, CDR2 YYDKDF (reference sequence). The CDR3 length is 13 residues. Trimming left V 1 base short and J 3 bases short, with 7 bases between. The CDR3 sequence: CATSRAPGYEQYF. The DNA of the CDR3 is TGTGCCACCAGCAGAGCCCCGGGCTACGAGCAGTACTTC.

The V and J genes are TRBV6-4 and TRBJ1-1; D remains unclear. The CDR3 is made up of 13 amino acids. CDR1 MRHNA and CDR2 SNTAGT come from the germline V gene. Trimming left V 3 bases short and J 1 base short, with 6 bases between. This CDR3 reads CASSEEPNTEAFF. DNA of the CDR3: TGTGCCAGCAGTGAGGAACCGAACACTGAAGCTTTCTTT.

The chain combines TRBV28 with TRBJ1-4, with D tentatively TRBD1 (6 bases). This CDR3 comprises 12 residues. The V gene lost 4 bases and the J gene lost 15 bases, with 15 bases spanning the gap. Germline CDR1 reads MDHEN; CDR2 reads SYDVKM. CDR3 sequence reads: CASSSGNREMFF. The CDR3 DNA sequence: TGTGCCAGCAGTTCCGGGAACAGGGAAATGTTTTTT.

This clone showed up just a few times. The CDR3 region has the DNA TGCAGTGCTAGAGACGTGCAGGGCATATCCTACGAGCAGTACTTC. Translated: CSARDVQGISYEQYF. The J gene is TRBJ2-7, the V gene TRBV20-1, with TRBD1 as a possible D gene (5 bases). The length of the CDR3 is 15 residues. The V and J ends lost 0 bases and 1 base respectively, with 13 bases between them. The V gene's germline CDR1 is DFQATT and CDR2 SNEGSKA (reference sequence).

This clone showed up just a few times. CDR3 residues: CASSPTGSSEQFF. CDR3 DNA sequence: TGTGCCAGCAGCCCAACGGGGTCTAGTGAGCAGTTCTTC. V and J are TRBV6-1 and TRBJ2-1; D might be TRBD2 (5 bases). The length of the CDR3 is 13 residues. CDR1 MNHNS and CDR2 SASEGT come from the germline V gene. Trimming removed 6 bases from V and 9 bases from J, with 15 bases in between.

With regard to this clone: One base away lies a much larger clone, so this may be a sequencing read error. The chain couples TRBV18 to TRBJ1-1; 10 bases fit TRBD1. Germline CDR1 is KGHSH and CDR2 is LQKENI. V lost 4 bases, J lost 7 bases, and 15 bases stayed unmatched. The length of the CDR3 is 17 residues. The CDR3 sequence is CASSHTVPGQGMVEAFF. The CDR3, as DNA: TGTGCCAGCTCACACACAGTCCCGGGACAGGGGATGGTTGAAGCTTTCTTT.

This clone is categorized as large. The chain employs TRBV6-2 or TRBV6-3 and TRBJ2-7; D is perhaps TRBD1 or TRBD2 (5 bases each). The V end was cut by 6 bases, the J end by 2 bases, with 11 bases between. This CDR3 has 13 amino acids. Germline values: CDR1 MNHEY, CDR2 SVGEGT. This CDR3 is CASRRDVPYEQYF. CDR3 nucleotides: TGTGCCAGCAGGAGGGACGTCCCCTACGAGCAGTACTTC.

This chain uses TRBV12-3 or TRBV12-4 with TRBJ2-6; D is possibly TRBD2 (6 bases). Trimming removed 1 base at V and 2 bases at J, with 6 bases between. This CDR3 is built from 15 residues. The CDR3 nucleotides read TGTGCCAGCAGTTTAGGGGGGGCTGGGGCCAACGTCCTGACTTTC. Amino acid sequence: CASSLGGAGANVLTF.

This clone was seen a few times. This sequence joins TRBV6-1 and TRBJ1-5; 7 nucleotides align to TRBD1. V lost 6 bases and J lost 4; bases outside the gene matches: 6. Looked up from germline, CDR1 is MNHNS and CDR2 is SASEGT. This CDR3 comprises 14 residues. The CDR3 DNA reads TGTGCCAGCAGGTTGGGACAGCTAAATCAGCCCCAGCATTTT. This sequence encodes CASRLGQLNQPQHF.

The gene calls are TRBV5-5 and TRBJ2-3, with D perhaps being TRBD1 or TRBD2 (6 bases each). The CDR3 has 13 amino acids. Germline values: CDR1 SGHKS, CDR2 YYEKEE (reference sequence). Trimming took 1 base from V and 7 from J, leaving 10 bases between them. Written as DNA, the CDR3 is TGTGCCAGCAGCTTGCGGGGGACATATACGCAGTATTTT. This translates into CASSLRGTYTQYF.

This clone occurred a few times. The chain couples TRBV28 to TRBJ2-7; D perhaps matches TRBD2 (5 bases). The CDR3 runs to 17 residues. Between the trimmed V and J ends, which lost 5 bases and 1 base, there was a span of 21 bases. Germline lookup yields CDR1 MDHEN and CDR2 SYDVKM. CDR3 DNA sequence: TGTGCCAGCAGTACCACCTTTAGCGTCGGCAATTCCTACGAGCAGTACTTC. This translates into CASSTTFSVGNSYEQYF. Together with reference TRBV28 and TRBJ2-7, the CDR3 gives the full variable domain: DVKVTQSSRYLVKRTGEKVFLECVQDMDHENMFWYRQDPGLGLRLIYFSYDVKMKEKGDIPEGYSVSREKKERFSLILESASTNQTSMYLCASSTTFSVGNSYEQYFGPGTRLTVT.

This clone showed up just a few times. The chain couples TRBV6-1 to TRBJ2-5; perhaps TRBD2 as D (6 bases). The V end was cut by 6 bases, the J end by 3 bases, with 26 bases between. CDR3 length: 18 residues. Germline CDR1 is MNHNS and CDR2 is SASEGT. CDR3 DNA: TGTGCCAGCAGCTCCCGCCGTACTGGACGCGGAGGGGAAGAGACCCAGTACTTC. Protein sequence: CASSSRRTGRGGEETQYF.